The 23 T cell receptor beta chains presented below share a single source sample, sequenced in a study of OX40 agonist ivuxolimab in advanced cancers. Measured with immunoSEQ multiplex PCR; TCRdb has only the in-frame clones, and not every one. The table shows about 48,000 clones, with over 80% occurring only once. The material sequenced was CD4+ or CD8+ T cells sorted from blood, taken in a trial of the OX40 agonist ivuxolimab. The receptors here all came from an adult with an advanced solid tumor such as melanoma, head and neck, liver or kidney cancer.

This chain links TRBV19 with TRBJ1-5; 7 positions agree with TRBD1. Germline CDR1 LNHDA, CDR2 SQIVND (reference sequence). The trim removed 7 bases at V and 1 base at J, leaving 4 bases unmatched. This CDR3 is built from 14 residues. The chain's CDR3 is CASIMGQSNQPQHF. The CDR3 DNA follows: TGTGCCAGTATCATGGGACAGAGCAATCAGCCCCAGCATTTT.

This chain uses TRBV5-1 with TRBJ1-2; D unresolved. Germline values: CDR1 SGHRS, CDR2 YFSETQ. The ends were cut back, 5 bases at V and 8 bases at J, with 22 bases in the middle. The CDR3 contains 15 residues. In nucleotides, the CDR3 is TGCGCCAGCAGTCCCCGGAGTTCCCGGGCGTGGGGCTACACCTTC. It yields the protein CASSPRSSRAWGYTF.

The CDR3 sequence is CASSLEAGGGTEAFF. CDR3 DNA sequence: TGTGCCAGCAGCTTAGAGGCAGGGGGTGGCACTGAAGCTTTCTTT. The rearrangement links TRBV7-2 to TRBJ1-1; 7 nucleotides line up with TRBD1. In germline, CDR1 is SGHTA, CDR2 FQGNSA. CDR3 length: 15 amino acids. V lost 1 base and J lost 4; bases outside the gene matches: 6.

This rearrangement joins TRBV14 to TRBJ2-7; 8 bases match TRBD1. Germline CDR1 and CDR2: SGHDN and FVKESK. The CDR3 length is 17 residues. Trimming took 1 base from V and 5 from J; bases not matched to a gene: 13. This chain's CDR3 is CASSQGWLRQGKNEQYF. In DNA, the CDR3 is TGTGCCAGCAGCCAAGGATGGTTAAGACAGGGGAAAAACGAGCAGTACTTC. The full variable domain, rest sourced from reference TRBV14 and TRBJ2-7, is EAGVTQFPSHSVIEKGQTVTLRCDPISGHDNLYWYRRVMGKEIKFLLHFVKESKQDESGMPNNRFLAERTGGTYSTLKVQPAELEDSGVYFCASSQGWLRQGKNEQYFGPGTRLTVT.

V is TRBV6-6 and J is TRBJ2-7; 8 positions agree with TRBD1. Germline-derived CDR1 and CDR2 are MNHNY and SVGAGI (reference sequence). Trimming at V came to 6 bases and at J to 2 bases, leaving 6 bases not matched to a gene. The CDR3 has 14 residues. The CDR3 protein is CASSYGQGAYEQYF. The CDR3 bases are TGTGCCAGCAGCTACGGACAGGGAGCCTACGAGCAGTACTTC.

The chain carries TRBV21-1 and TRBJ2-5; TRBD1 is the table's D call, not checked against the DNA. TRBV21-1 is a documented pseudogene. The CDR3 contains 13 residues. The CDR3 DNA is TGTGCCAGCAGCAAAGGGGCACAAGAGACCCAGTACTTC. Translation gives CASSKGAQETQYF.

V is TRBV5-1 and J is TRBJ2-5, with 11 bases that match TRBD1. J was trimmed by 5 bases and V by 5 bases; bases with no gene match: 14. Per germline, CDR1 SGHRS and CDR2 YFSETQ. The CDR3 extends over 17 amino acids. For the CDR3, the DNA is TGCGCCAGCAGGTTTCGCGGGACAGGGGGAAGTGGTGAGACCCAGTACTTC. This gives the protein CASRFRGTGGSGETQYF.

The chain carries TRBV11-3 and TRBJ2-1; 10 nucleotides agree with TRBD2. The length of the CDR3 is 15 residues. The V segment lost 5 bases and the J segment 4 bases; nucleotides outside the gene matches: 5. Looked up from germline, CDR1 is SGHNT and CDR2 is YENEEA. For the CDR3, the DNA is TGTGCCAGCAGCCTACTAGCGGGGAGTTACAATGAGCAGTTCTTC. Protein: CASSLLAGSYNEQFF. Together with reference TRBV11-3 and TRBJ2-1, the CDR3 gives the full variable domain: EAGVVQSPRYKIIEKKQPVAFWCNPISGHNTLYWYLQNLGQGPELLIRYENEEAVDDSQLPKDRFSAERLKGVDSTLKIQPAELGDSAVYLCASSLLAGSYNEQFFGPGTRLTVL.

The genes are TRBV19 and TRBJ2-1, with D tentatively TRBD2 (6 bases). The CDR3 sequence is 16 residues long. Germline assignment: CDR1 LNHDA and CDR2 SQIVND (reference sequence). The V and J ends lost 0 bases and 3 bases respectively, with 12 bases between them. CDR3 in DNA: TGTGCCAGTAGTATAGACGGGACTGGCCTCTACAATGAGCAGTTCTTC. This codes for CASSIDGTGLYNEQFF.

The rearrangement uses TRBV5-4 and TRBJ2-7, with 9 positions matching TRBD1. Germline CDR1 and CDR2: SGHNT and YYREEE (reference sequence). The CDR3 sequence is 14 residues long. V gave up 4 bases and J gave up 2 bases; unmatched junction bases: 4. CDR3 DNA sequence: TGTGCCAGCAGCCACGGGACAGGGCCCTACGAGCAGTACTTC. It codes for CASSHGTGPYEQYF.

As for this clone: A much larger clone differs from this one at a single base, so this may be a read error. At the DNA level, this CDR3 is encoded by other sequences in the same sample as well. The chain uses TRBV6-6 and TRBJ2-7; D remains ambiguous. The CDR3 is made up of 13 amino acids. Germline CDR1 and CDR2: MNHNY and SVGAGI (reference sequence). Trimming cost V 9 bases and J 4 bases, with 16 bases left between them. CDR3 amino acids: CASSFDSFYEQYF. As DNA, the CDR3 is TGTGCCAGTAGCTTCGACTCGTTTTACGAGCAGTACTTC.

This chain joins TRBV5-6 and TRBJ1-6; D may be TRBD1 (5 bases). Between the trimmed V and J ends, which lost 1 base and 7 bases, there was a span of 12 bases. The germline V gene encodes CDR1 SGHDT and CDR2 YYEEEE. This CDR3 has 15 residues. DNA of the CDR3: TGTGCCAGCAGCTTGAGTGGGGGTTGGAATTCACCCCTCCACTTT. Amino acids: CASSLSGGWNSPLHF.

The chain recombines TRBV2 with TRBJ1-1, with D possibly TRBD1 on 6 matching bases. V was trimmed by 3 bases and J by 1 base, leaving 12 bases between them. The CDR3 contains 15 residues. In germline, CDR1 is SNHLY, CDR2 FYNNEI. Written as DNA, the CDR3 is TGTGCCAGCAGTGACCCGGGACACAGGAACACTGAAGCTTTCTTT. Protein sequence: CASSDPGHRNTEAFF.

This clone was found once. The genes are TRBV19 and TRBJ2-5; 8 nucleotides agree with TRBD1. The V and J ends lost 6 bases and 6 bases, in that order; junction bases with no gene match: 6. The length of the CDR3 is 13 residues. Germline values: CDR1 LNHDA, CDR2 SQIVND (reference sequence). The CDR3 bases are TGTGCCAGTAGCCAACAGGGGGAGCAGACCCAGTACTTC. It encodes CASSQQGEQTQYF.

V is TRBV7-9 and J is TRBJ2-5; D might be TRBD1 (6 bases). The CDR3 sequence is 15 residues long. Per germline, CDR1 SEHNR and CDR2 FQNEAQ (reference sequence). V gave up 6 bases and J gave up 2 bases, with 16 bases separating them. The chain's CDR3 is CASSRSGTLQETQYF. The CDR3 coding sequence is TGTGCCAGCAGTCGCTCTGGGACACTTCAAGAGACCCAGTACTTC.

This clone occurred a few times. This sequence joins TRBV6-1 and TRBJ1-1, with 10 bases aligning to TRBD1. This CDR3 is built from 13 residues. Germline CDR1 is MNHNS and CDR2 is SASEGT. Germline trimming cut 6 bases from V and 6 bases from J; bases unmatched to any gene: 4. CDR3 in DNA: TGTGCCAGCAGGGACAGGGGGGAGCCTGAAGCTTTCTTT. It encodes CASRDRGEPEAFF.

The gene calls are TRBV6-5 and TRBJ1-4; D unresolved. Germline assignment: CDR1 MNHEY and CDR2 SVGAGI. The V and J ends lost 6 bases and 0 bases respectively, with 11 bases between them. This CDR3 has 15 amino acids. This chain's CDR3 is CASRKDGATNEKLFF. CDR3 DNA: TGTGCCAGCAGAAAAGACGGAGCAACTAATGAAAAACTGTTTTTT.

The chain joins TRBV5-1 to TRBJ2-1; 7 nucleotides match TRBD2. With 1 base clipped from V and 8 bases from J, the junction kept 12 bases outside the gene matches. This CDR3 comprises 16 residues. Germline CDR1 SGHRS, CDR2 YFSETQ. The CDR3 DNA follows: TGCGCCAGCAGCTTGCCCCCAAGCGGGGTATACGATGAGCAGTTCTTC. This encodes CASSLPPSGVYDEQFF.

This clone was seen only once. The chain employs TRBV4-2 and TRBJ2-5; 7 bases line up with TRBD2. Germline V gene sequence: CDR1 LGHNA, CDR2 YNFKEQ. The junction had 7 bases not matched to a gene; V was cut back by 1 base and J by 2 bases. This CDR3 region has 16 residues. CDR3 sequence (DNA): TGTGCCAGCAGCCAAGTGGGACTAAACCTACAAGAGACCCAGTACTTC. Its protein product is CASSQVGLNLQETQYF.

This clone has only a few counts. The chain links TRBV19 to TRBJ1-2; TRBD1 aligns across 9 bases. The CDR3 is made up of 12 amino acids. V shed 4 bases and J 10 bases; nucleotides not matched to a gene: 4. The V gene's germline CDR1 is LNHDA and CDR2 SQIVND (reference sequence). The CDR3 coding sequence is TGTGCCAGTAGTACGGGACAGGGTGTCTACACCTTC. Protein product: CASSTGQGVYTF.

This chain uses TRBV11-3 with TRBJ2-1; TRBD2 might be the D (6 bases). V was cut by 3 bases and J by 5 bases, with 11 bases left in between. The CDR3 extends over 14 amino acids. Germline CDR1 SGHNT, CDR2 YENEEA. CDR3 region: CASSLGLANNEQFF. CDR3 DNA sequence: TGTGCCAGCAGCTTGGGACTGGCTAACAATGAGCAGTTCTTC.

This clone is categorized as medium-sized. The rearrangement links TRBV11-2 to TRBJ2-5; D unresolved. Germline loops: CDR1 SGHAT, CDR2 FQNNGV. Trimming removed 3 bases from V and 4 bases from J, with 9 bases in between. The CDR3 spans 13 residues. The CDR3 loop is CASSFGGVETQYF. The CDR3 DNA reads TGTGCCAGCAGCTTTGGTGGTGTAGAGACCCAGTACTTC.

The V call is TRBV2, the J call TRBJ2-3; D gene ambiguous. V was pared by 7 bases and J by 0 bases, with 11 bases between. Germline CDR1 reads SNHLY; CDR2 reads FYNNEI. This CDR3 is built from 14 residues. The CDR3 bases are TGTGCCAGCACGGGCACAACTAGCACAGATACGCAGTATTTT. It yields the protein CASTGTTSTDTQYF.